Included here is one TCR beta chain sequence, with context. What it recognizes is unknown. This entry belongs to a study of shared clonotypes between healthy human individuals. The input for sorted-subset replicate PCRs was about 0.2 ug DNA, around 30,000 T cell genomes. Clones were sequenced by immunoSEQ multiplex PCR, and TCRdb holds only the in-frame ones, with some missing. This table has about 2 million clones, 85% to 95% appearing once. The CDR3 loop spans 14 amino acids. Germline V gene sequence: CDR1 SGHNT, CDR2 YYREEE (reference sequence). The junction had 2 bases not matched to a gene; V was cut back by 3 bases and J by 7 bases. General study findings and limits: Incompleteness in sorted-subset sequencing, despite large depth, was shown by rarefaction.

Sequences were obtained from naive CD4+ T cells sorted from blood. As to subset: CD45RA+ positively selected. The sequence derives from a man aged 18 to 30 in good health. The chain is built from TRBV5-4 and TRBJ2-7, with TRBD2 identical over 15 bases. CDR3: CASSSGLAGGEQYF. CDR3 coding DNA: TGTGCCAGCAGCTCGGGACTAGCGGGGGGAGAGCAGTACTTC.